The 14 T cell receptor beta chains below all came from one sample that was sequenced in a study of OX40 agonist ivuxolimab in advanced cancers. The protocol was immunoSEQ multiplex PCR, while the TCRdb copy is restricted to in-frame clones and leaves out a portion. The repertoire consists of some 91,000 clones, with 80% to 90% occurring once and the leading ten covering about 4%. The sequenced sample was CD4+ or CD8+ T cells sorted from blood, obtained in a trial of the OX40 agonist ivuxolimab. These receptors were taken from an adult with an advanced solid tumor such as melanoma, head and neck, liver or kidney cancer.

The rearrangement uses TRBV30 and TRBJ2-3, with 11 bases identical to TRBD2. J gave up 5 bases and V 4 bases, and 5 bases lay outside the gene matches. Germline V gene sequence: CDR1 GTSNPN, CDR2 SVGIG (reference sequence). The CDR3 length is 14 residues. CDR3 bases: TGTGCCTGGAATATAGCGGGGGGGCAAGATACGCAGTATTTT. Amino acids: CAWNIAGGQDTQYF. The variable domain in full, completed from reference TRBV30 and TRBJ2-3, reads SQTIHQWPATLVQPVGSPLSLECTVEGTSNPNLYWYRQAAGRGLQLLFYSVGIGQISSEVPQNLSASRPQDRQFILSSKKLLLSDSGFYLCAWNIAGGQDTQYFGPGTRLTVL.

The J gene is TRBJ2-3, the V gene TRBV7-2, with unresolved D. Trimming removed 4 bases at V and 4 bases at J, with 6 bases between. The V gene's germline CDR1 is SGHTA and CDR2 FQGNSA. The length of the CDR3 is 12 residues. CDR3 nucleotide sequence: TGTGCCAGCAGCTCTTTCGCAGATACGCAGTATTTT. It translates to CASSSFADTQYF.

This clone has just one count. The chain carries TRBV19 and TRBJ2-2, with D perhaps TRBD2 (6 bases). Germline lookup yields CDR1 LNHDA and CDR2 SQIVND (reference sequence). Trimming took off 3 bases at V and 4 bases at J, with 12 bases between the two ends. There are 15 residues in the CDR3. In DNA, the CDR3 is TGTGCCAGTAGTATGGAGGGGTTGGTCACCGGGGAGCTGTTTTTT. Protein: CASSMEGLVTGELFF.

CDR3 region: CASSLHPRDRATYEQYV. The CDR3 DNA follows: TGTGCCAGCAGTCTCCATCCCCGGGACAGGGCTACCTACGAGCAGTACGTC. The rearrangement uses TRBV25-1 and TRBJ2-7; 9 nucleotides agree with TRBD1. The CDR3 is 17 amino acids. J gave up 2 bases and V 5 bases, and 13 bases lay outside the gene matches. The germline CDR1 and CDR2 sequences are MGHDK and SYGVNS.

CDR3: CASSLGTANQPQHF. Written as DNA, the CDR3 is TGCGCCAGCAGCTTGGGGACGGCCAATCAGCCCCAGCATTTT. The chain employs TRBV5-1 and TRBJ1-5, with D uncertain. The CDR3 spans 14 residues. The germline gives CDR1 SGHRS, CDR2 YFSETQ. Deletions cut 0 bases from V and 3 bases from J, with 7 bases between.

This chain uses TRBV11-3 with TRBJ2-1; maybe TRBD2 (6 bases). Germline V lookup: CDR1 SGHNT, CDR2 YENEEA. The V end was cut by 3 bases, the J end by 9 bases, with 15 bases between. The CDR3 is 14 residues long. The CDR3 loop reads CASSLPARGGEQFF. The DNA of the CDR3 is TGTGCCAGCAGCTTGCCCGCCCGGGGAGGTGAGCAGTTCTTC.

The V and J genes are TRBV7-3 and TRBJ1-4; D not certain. The CDR3 contains 12 residues. CDR1 SGHTA and CDR2 FQGTGA come from the germline V gene. With 3 bases removed from V and 8 bases from J, the gap between germline ends came to 7 bases. The CDR3 sequence: CASSLGGEKLFF. CDR3 DNA sequence: TGTGCCAGCAGCTTGGGAGGGGAAAAACTGTTTTTT.

The rearrangement joins TRBV10-3 to TRBJ2-7, with 7 bases matching TRBD1. J was trimmed by 3 bases and V by 7 bases; bases with no gene match: 9. The CDR3 totals 14 residues. Germline CDR1 and CDR2: ENHRY and SYGVKD. The CDR3 DNA follows: TGTGCCATCAAGGGGGCGGGCTCCCACTACGAGCAGTACGTC. It encodes CAIKGAGSHYEQYV.

This clone showed up just once. V is TRBV5-1 and J is TRBJ2-1; 8 bases agree with TRBD2. Unmatched junction bases numbered 11, after V lost 3 bases and J lost 6 bases. The CDR3 is 16 residues long. Germline assignment: CDR1 SGHRS and CDR2 YFSETQ. The CDR3 bases are TGCGCCAGCAGCTCCATACAAGCGGGAGTAGGCAATGAGCAGTTCTTC. It specifies CASSSIQAGVGNEQFF.

The rearrangement joins TRBV19 to TRBJ2-2; TRBD1 matches 8 bases. Germline V gives CDR1 LNHDA, CDR2 SQIVND (reference sequence). This CDR3 is 15 amino acids long. V was clipped by 10 bases and J by 5 bases; unmatched bases: 12. The CDR3 loop is CAIGTGRIGTGELFF. The CDR3 coding sequence is TGTGCCATCGGGACAGGCAGAATCGGGACCGGGGAGCTGTTTTTT.

The chain joins TRBV28 to TRBJ1-4; 7 nucleotides line up with TRBD1. CDR1 and CDR2 from the germline V gene are MDHEN and SYDVKM. J gave up 8 bases and V 5 bases, and 11 bases lay outside the gene matches. The CDR3 runs to 15 residues. The CDR3 DNA reads TGTGCCAGCAGTACCCAACAGGGGAGAGGAGAAAAACTGTTTTTT. Amino acids: CASSTQQGRGEKLFF.

The chain uses TRBV5-8 and TRBJ2-5, with unresolved D. The CDR3 loop spans 13 amino acids. V was cut by 3 bases and J by 5 bases, with 11 bases left in between. Germline-derived CDR1 and CDR2 are SGHTS and YDEGEE. The CDR3, as DNA: TGTGCCAGCAGCTCCCAGGTGGGGGAGACCCAGTACTTC. Translated: CASSSQVGETQYF.

The gene calls are TRBV30 and TRBJ2-7; 7 nucleotides agree with TRBD2. Germline-derived CDR1 and CDR2 are GTSNPN and SVGIG (reference sequence). V lost 7 bases and J lost 2; bases outside the gene matches: 5. The CDR3 has 12 residues. DNA of the CDR3: TGTGCCTTCACTAGCGTAACCTACGAGCAGTACTTC. Translating it yields CAFTSVTYEQYF.

V usage is TRBV27 and J usage is TRBJ2-7; 10 nucleotides line up with TRBD2. This CDR3 is 16 amino acids long. Germline CDR1 reads MNHEY; CDR2 reads SMNVEV (reference sequence). V was pared by 3 bases and J by 3 bases, with 8 bases of the junction left unmatched. CDR3 amino acids: CASSLRLAGDIYEQYF. In DNA form, the CDR3 reads TGTGCCAGCAGTTTGAGGCTAGCGGGAGATATCTACGAGCAGTACTTC.